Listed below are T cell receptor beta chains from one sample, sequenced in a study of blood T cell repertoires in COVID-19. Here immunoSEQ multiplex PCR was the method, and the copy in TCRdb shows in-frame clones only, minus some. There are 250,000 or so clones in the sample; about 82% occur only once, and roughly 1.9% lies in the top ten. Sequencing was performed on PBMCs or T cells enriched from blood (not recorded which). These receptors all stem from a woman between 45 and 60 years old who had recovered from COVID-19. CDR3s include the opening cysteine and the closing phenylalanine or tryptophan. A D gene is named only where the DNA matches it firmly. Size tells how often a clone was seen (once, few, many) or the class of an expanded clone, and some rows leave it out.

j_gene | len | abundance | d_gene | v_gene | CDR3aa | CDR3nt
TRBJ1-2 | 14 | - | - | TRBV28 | CASSLEGTNYGYTF | TGTGCCAGCAGTTTAGAGGGAACCAACTATGGCTACACCTTC
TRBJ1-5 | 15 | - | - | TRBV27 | CASSLFGFGNQPQHF | TGTGCCAGCAGCCTCTTCGGGTTCGGCAATCAGCCCCAGCATTTT
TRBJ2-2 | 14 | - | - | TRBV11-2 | CASSLLKGAGELFF | TGTGCCAGCAGCTTATTAAAGGGGGCCGGGGAGCTGTTTTTT
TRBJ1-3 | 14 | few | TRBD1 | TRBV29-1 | CSVRRTGGGNTIYF | TGCAGCGTGAGGAGGACAGGGGGAGGAAACACCATATATTTT
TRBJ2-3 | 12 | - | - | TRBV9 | CASSVSRDTQYF | TGTGCCAGCAGCGTTAGCCGGGATACGCAGTATTTT
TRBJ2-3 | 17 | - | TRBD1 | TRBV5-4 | CASSLASGTGGLDTQYF | TGTGCCAGCAGCTTGGCATCGGGGACAGGGGGTCTGGATACGCAGTATTTT
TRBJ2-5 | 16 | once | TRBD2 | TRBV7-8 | CASSSNSGRARETQYF | TGTGCCAGCAGCTCAAACAGCGGGAGGGCCCGAGAGACCCAGTACTTC
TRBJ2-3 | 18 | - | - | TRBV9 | CASSVGPRRRGSADTQYF | TGTGCCAGCAGCGTAGGCCCGAGGCGGCGGGGCTCCGCAGATACGCAGTATTTT
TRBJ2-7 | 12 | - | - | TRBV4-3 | CASSPVAYEQYF | TGCGCCAGCAGCCCCGTAGCCTACGAGCAGTACTTC
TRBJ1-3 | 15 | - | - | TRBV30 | CAWSTTGISGNTIYF | TGTGCCTGGAGTACAACGGGGATCTCTGGAAACACCATATATTTT
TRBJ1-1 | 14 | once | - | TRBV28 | CASSLYPWGGWAFF | TGTGCCAGCAGTTTATATCCCTGGGGGGGCTGGGCTTTCTTT
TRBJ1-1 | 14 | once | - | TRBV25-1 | CASSEYGSPTEAFF | TGTGCCAGCAGTGAATATGGCTCTCCCACTGAAGCTTTCTTT
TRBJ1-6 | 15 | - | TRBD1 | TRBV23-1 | CASKKRGTGVSPLHF | TGCGCCAGCAAAAAACGCGGGACAGGGGTTTCACCCCTCCACTTT
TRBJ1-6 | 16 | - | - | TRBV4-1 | CASSQVGREANSPLHF | TGCGCCAGCAGCCAGGTCGGCAGGGAAGCGAATTCACCCCTCCACTTT